Following are 15 T cell receptor beta chains from one sample sequenced in a study of cytotoxic CD8 clonotypes in ibrutinib-treated CLL. Sequencing used immunoSEQ multiplex PCR; TCRdb keeps in-frame clones, though not all of them. Here the sample spans approximately 50,000 clones, 60% to 80% being singletons. The source was PBMCs, collected after 12 months of ibrutinib treatment. These receptors came from a human donor with chronic lymphocytic leukemia.

The chain has TRBV27 and TRBJ2-7, with D possibly being TRBD1 or TRBD2 (6 bases each). Germline assignment: CDR1 MNHEY and CDR2 SMNVEV (reference sequence). This CDR3 contains 18 residues. With 7 bases removed from V and 1 base from J, the gap between germline ends came to 26 bases. The CDR3 DNA reads TGTGCCAGCAAAGTCGCGGGACATGGCCAAGCGCTGTCCTACGAGCAGTACTTC. This encodes CASKVAGHGQALSYEQYF.

V and J are TRBV5-1 and TRBJ2-7, with 9 bases lining up with TRBD2. Germline trimming cut 0 bases from V and 0 bases from J; bases unmatched to any gene: 10. The CDR3 runs to 18 residues. Per the germline V gene, CDR1 is SGHRS and CDR2 is YFSETQ. CDR3: CASSLGASGVLSSYEQYF. In nucleotides, the CDR3 is TGCGCCAGCAGCTTGGGGGCTAGCGGGGTCCTCAGCTCCTACGAGCAGTACTTC.

The V and J genes are TRBV20-1 and TRBJ2-1; D not resolved. CDR3 length: 11 amino acids. Between the trimmed V and J ends, which lost 2 bases and 10 bases, there was a span of 9 bases. CDR1 DFQATT and CDR2 SNEGSKA come from the germline V gene (reference sequence). CDR3 protein: CSARTALEQFF. In DNA form, the CDR3 reads TGCAGTGCTAGAACCGCGCTCGAGCAGTTCTTC.

The rearrangement links TRBV19 to TRBJ1-1; D is unresolved. Trimming took 5 bases from V and 7 from J, leaving 8 bases between them. The length of the CDR3 is 11 residues. Germline values: CDR1 LNHDA, CDR2 SQIVND (reference sequence). CDR3 residues: CASSRRIEAFF. In nucleotides, the CDR3 is TGTGCCAGTAGTCGTCGAATTGAAGCTTTCTTT.

This chain uses TRBV19 with TRBJ1-5; no firm D call. Germline V gives CDR1 LNHDA, CDR2 SQIVND (reference sequence). The V gene lost 8 bases and the J gene lost 5 bases, with 22 bases spanning the gap. CDR3 size: 16 residues. CDR3 coding DNA: TGTGCCAGTTCGGCCGGGCCCTCAAGGAGGTATCAGCCCCAGCATTTT. Residues: CASSAGPSRRYQPQHF. The full variable domain, in which reference TRBV19 and TRBJ1-5 provide the parts outside the CDR3, is DGGITQSPKYLFRKEGQNVTLSCEQNLNHDAMYWYRQDPGQGLRLIYYSQIVNDFQKGDIAEGYSVSREKKESFPLTVTSAQKNPTAFYLCASSAGPSRRYQPQHFGDGTRLSIL.

J is TRBJ2-7 and V is TRBV25-1; possible D gene TRBD2, 5 bases. This CDR3 has 15 amino acids. Trimming removed 5 bases from V and 4 bases from J, with 18 bases in between. In germline, CDR1 is MGHDK, CDR2 SYGVNS. The CDR3 sequence: CASSNPWGDPYEQYF. CDR3 coding DNA: TGTGCCAGCAGTAACCCCTGGGGAGATCCTTACGAGCAGTACTTC.

This clone was picked up a small number of times. This chain joins TRBV7-9 and TRBJ2-3; a possible D gene is TRBD2 (6 bases). The CDR3 has 15 amino acids. The V end lost 7 bases, the J end lost 0 bases, and 14 bases lay between the germline ends. Germline V gene data show CDR1 as SEHNR and CDR2 as FQNEAQ (reference sequence). The CDR3 spells CASTRWGESTDTQYF. The DNA of the CDR3 is TGTGCCAGCACCAGGTGGGGGGAAAGCACAGATACGCAGTATTTT. The variable domain in full, with the rest retrieved from reference TRBV7-9 and TRBJ2-3, is DTGVSQNPRHKITKRGQNVTFRCDPISEHNRLYWYRQTLGQGPEFLTYFQNEAQLEKSRLLSDRFSAERPKGSFSTLEIQRTEQGDSAMYLCASTRWGESTDTQYFGPGTRLTVL.

The genes are TRBV4-2 and TRBJ2-5; 8 bases match TRBD2. From germline, CDR1 is LGHNA and CDR2 YNFKEQ. With 4 bases clipped from V and 3 bases from J, the junction kept 7 bases outside the gene matches. This CDR3 is built from 15 residues. In DNA form, the CDR3 reads TGTGCCAGCAGCCGCTTAACGGGGGGGAAAGAGACCCAGTACTTC. It specifies CASSRLTGGKETQYF.

The V call is TRBV27, the J call TRBJ1-6; TRBD1 might be the D (6 bases). Per the germline V gene, CDR1 is MNHEY and CDR2 is SMNVEV (reference sequence). The CDR3 is made up of 15 amino acids. The V end lost 2 bases, the J end lost 6 bases, and 11 bases lay between the germline ends. This CDR3 reads CASSLPQGPNSPLHF. The CDR3 DNA sequence: TGTGCCAGCAGTTTACCACAGGGACCTAATTCACCCCTCCACTTT.

The chain links TRBV19 to TRBJ2-2; D is perhaps TRBD1 (5 bases). V shed 5 bases and J shed 3 bases, with 16 bases lying between them. This CDR3 spans 16 amino acids. Germline lookup yields CDR1 LNHDA and CDR2 SQIVND (reference sequence). The CDR3 loop is CASSPRAPPHTGELFF. In DNA, the CDR3 is TGTGCCAGTAGTCCCAGGGCCCCGCCCCACACCGGGGAGCTGTTTTTT. Based on the CDR3 plus reference TRBV19 and TRBJ2-2, the full variable domain is DGGITQSPKYLFRKEGQNVTLSCEQNLNHDAMYWYRQDPGQGLRLIYYSQIVNDFQKGDIAEGYSVSREKKESFPLTVTSAQKNPTAFYLCASSPRAPPHTGELFFGEGSRLTVL.

The chain has TRBV10-3 and TRBJ1-1; perhaps TRBD1 as D (6 bases). Germline V gene data show CDR1 as ENHRY and CDR2 as SYGVKD. CDR3 length: 14 residues. The V end was cut by 6 bases, the J end by 4 bases, with 15 bases between. This CDR3 is CAIRFQGQSTEAFF. The CDR3 DNA reads as TGTGCCATCAGATTCCAAGGACAGTCCACTGAAGCTTTCTTT.

The chain joins TRBV5-6 to TRBJ2-2, with 12 nucleotides matching TRBD1. V was pared by 4 bases and J by 7 bases, with 5 bases of the junction left unmatched. Germline V gene data show CDR1 as SGHDT and CDR2 as YYEEEE. The CDR3 is 15 residues long. Here the CDR3 reads CASSPGTGGFGELFF. The CDR3, as DNA: TGTGCCAGCAGCCCCGGGACAGGGGGCTTCGGGGAGCTGTTTTTT.

V usage is TRBV6-1 and J usage is TRBJ1-3; a weak D match, TRBD1 (5 bases). The length of the CDR3 is 16 residues. The germline V gene encodes CDR1 MNHNS and CDR2 SASEGT. Trimming left V 4 bases short and J 0 bases short, with 13 bases between. The CDR3 here is CASSAQVGGSGNTIYF. The DNA for the CDR3 is TGTGCCAGCAGTGCACAGGTCGGGGGCTCTGGAAACACCATATATTTT.

The chain carries TRBV15 and TRBJ2-7; 7 bases line up with TRBD1. Trimming took 0 bases from V and 0 from J; bases not matched to a gene: 8. Per the germline V gene, CDR1 is LNHNV and CDR2 is YYDKDF (reference sequence). The CDR3 contains 17 residues. For the CDR3, the DNA is TGTGCCACCAGCAGAGATAGAGGGACAGAAAGCTCCTACGAGCAGTACTTC. Its translation is CATSRDRGTESSYEQYF.

This clone was counted between two and nine times. The chain uses TRBV11-2 and TRBJ1-6; no reliable D call. CDR1 and CDR2 from the germline V gene are SGHAT and FQNNGV. Trimming left V 3 bases short and J 8 bases short, with 8 bases between. CDR3 length: 13 amino acids. The CDR3 region is CASSLGGDSPLHF. Written as DNA, the CDR3 is TGTGCCAGCAGCTTGGGTGGGGATTCACCCCTCCACTTT.